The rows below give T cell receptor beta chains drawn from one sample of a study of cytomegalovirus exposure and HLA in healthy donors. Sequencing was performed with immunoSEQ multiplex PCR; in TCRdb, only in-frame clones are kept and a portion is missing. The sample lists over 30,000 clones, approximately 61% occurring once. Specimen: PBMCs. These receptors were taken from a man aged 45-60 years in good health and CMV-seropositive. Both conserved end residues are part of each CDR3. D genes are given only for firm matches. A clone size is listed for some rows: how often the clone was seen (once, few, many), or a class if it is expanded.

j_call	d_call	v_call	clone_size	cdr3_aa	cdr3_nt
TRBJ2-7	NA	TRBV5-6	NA	CASSIEGSTRVYEQYF	TGTGCCAGCAGCATTGAAGGGTCGACCAGGGTTTACGAGCAGTACTTC
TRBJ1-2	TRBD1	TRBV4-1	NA	CASSQVATGTNYGYTF	TGCGCCAGCAGCCAAGTAGCGACAGGGACTAACTATGGCTACACCTTC
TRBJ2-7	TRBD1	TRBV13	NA	CASSGRDRGTGEQYF	TGTGCCAGCAGCGGTCGGGACAGGGGAACCGGCGAGCAGTACTTC
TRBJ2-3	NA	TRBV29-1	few	CSVEGGETDTQYF	TGCAGCGTTGAAGGGGGCGAGACAGATACGCAGTATTTT
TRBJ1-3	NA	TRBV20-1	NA	CSALLGNTIYF	TGCAGTGCCCTTTTAGGAAACACCATATATTTT
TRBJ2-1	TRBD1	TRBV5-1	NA	CASSLGQGVYDEQFF	TGCGCCAGCAGCCTCGGACAGGGAGTGTATGATGAGCAGTTCTTC
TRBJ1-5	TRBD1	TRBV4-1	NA	CASSQVGGGRDQPQHF	TGCGCCAGCAGCCAAGTCGGAGGGGGCCGGGATCAGCCCCAGCATTTT
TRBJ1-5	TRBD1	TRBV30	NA	CAWSYRDRQLYQPQHF	TGTGCCTGGAGTTACCGGGACAGGCAGCTGTATCAGCCCCAGCATTTT
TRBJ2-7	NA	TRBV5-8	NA	CASSLASTSLTYEQYF	TGTGCCAGCAGCTTGGCCTCGACTAGTCTTACCTACGAGCAGTACTTC
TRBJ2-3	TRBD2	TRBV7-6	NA	CASSRGLAGADTQYF	TGTGCCAGCAGCCGGGGACTAGCGGGTGCAGATACGCAGTATTTT
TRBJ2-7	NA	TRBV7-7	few	CASSLMAGDYEQYF	TGTGCTAGCAGCTTAATGGCAGGGGACTACGAGCAGTACTTC
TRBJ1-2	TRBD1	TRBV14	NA	CASSRDRVYGYTF	TGTGCCAGCAGCCGGGACAGGGTTTATGGCTACACCTTC
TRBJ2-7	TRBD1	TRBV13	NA	CASTGWGQTYEQYF	TGTGCCAGCACCGGTTGGGGACAGACCTACGAGCAGTACTTC
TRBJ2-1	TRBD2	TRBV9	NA	CASSVGGTSFEQFF	TGTGCCAGCAGCGTAGGCGGGACTAGTTTTGAGCAGTTCTTC
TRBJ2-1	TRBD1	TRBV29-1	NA	CSADRRTYNEQFF	TGCAGCGCGGACAGGCGAACCTACAATGAGCAGTTCTTC
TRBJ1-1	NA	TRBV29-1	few	CSVEEREATEAFF	TGCAGCGTTGAGGAGAGGGAGGCCACTGAAGCTTTCTTT
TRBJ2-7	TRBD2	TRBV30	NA	CAWSVRRDYPYEQYF	TGTGCCTGGAGTGTGAGGCGGGACTATCCCTACGAGCAGTACTTC
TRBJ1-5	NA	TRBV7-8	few	CASSFGTKRNQPQHF	TGTGCCAGCAGCTTTGGGACAAAGCGAAATCAGCCCCAGCATTTT
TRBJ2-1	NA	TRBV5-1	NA	CASSGLNNEQFF	TGCGCCAGCAGCGGGCTAAACAATGAGCAGTTCTTC
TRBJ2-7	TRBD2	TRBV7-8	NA	CASSLGLAQYEQYF	TGTGCCAGCAGCTTGGGACTAGCTCAGTACGAGCAGTACTTC
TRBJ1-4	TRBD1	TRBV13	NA	CASSARTGQSEKLFF	TGTGCCAGCAGCGCTCGGACAGGGCAGAGTGAAAAACTGTTTTTT
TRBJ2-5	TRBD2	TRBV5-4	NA	CASSLLTGTSKETQYF	TGTGCCAGCAGCTTACTTACCGGGACTAGCAAAGAGACCCAGTACTTC
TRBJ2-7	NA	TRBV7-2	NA	CASSFSRGPYEQYF	TGTGCCAGCAGCTTTAGCAGGGGTCCCTACGAGCAGTACTTC
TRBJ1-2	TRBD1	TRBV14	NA	CASSPPDRMSGYTF	TGTGCCAGCAGCCCCCCGGACAGGATGAGTGGCTACACCTTC
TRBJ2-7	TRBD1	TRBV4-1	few	CASSQDPAGQGQYEQYF	TGCGCCAGCAGCCAAGACCCGGCTGGACAGGGACAATACGAGCAGTACTTC
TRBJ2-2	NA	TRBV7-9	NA	CAGTPGQSTGELFF	TGTGCCGGAACCCCGGGACAAAGCACCGGGGAGCTGTTTTTT
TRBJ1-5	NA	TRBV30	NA	CAWSWAQHQPQHF	TGTGCCTGGAGTTGGGCACAGCATCAGCCCCAGCATTTT
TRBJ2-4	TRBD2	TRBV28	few	CASTSLPGGRGFDGKNIQYF	TGTGCCAGCACATCTCTACCTGGAGGGAGGGGATTTGATGGCAAAAACATTCAGTACTTC
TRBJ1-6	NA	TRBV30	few	CAWNSYNSPLHF	TGTGCCTGGAACAGTTATAATTCACCCCTCCACTTT
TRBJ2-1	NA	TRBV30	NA	CAWSLGDEQFF	TGTGCCTGGAGCTTAGGGGATGAGCAGTTCTTC
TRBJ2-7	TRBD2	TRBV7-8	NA	CASSFSGGRLEQYF	TGTGCCAGCAGCTTCTCCGGCGGGAGACTCGAGCAGTACTTC
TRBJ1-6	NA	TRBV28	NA	CASTPGGSYNSPLHF	TGTGCCAGCACCCCCGGGGGGAGTTATAATTCACCCCTCCACTTT
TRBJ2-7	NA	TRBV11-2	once	CASSLGWDWPYEQYF	TGTGCCAGCAGCTTAGGGTGGGACTGGCCCTACGAGCAGTACTTC
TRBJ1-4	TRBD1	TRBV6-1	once	CASSTGREKLFF	TGTGCCAGCTCGACAGGGAGGGAAAAACTGTTTTTT
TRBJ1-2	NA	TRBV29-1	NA	CSVELHPLGYTF	TGCAGCGTTGAATTACACCCCTTAGGCTACACCTTC
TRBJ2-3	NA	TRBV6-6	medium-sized	CASSFEGPDTQYF	TGTGCCAGCAGTTTTGAGGGTCCGGATACGCAGTATTTT
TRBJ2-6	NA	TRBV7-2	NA	CASRGTGANVLTF	TGTGCCAGCAGGGGCACTGGGGCCAACGTCCTGACTTTC
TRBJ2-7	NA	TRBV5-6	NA	CASSLDTGFGEQYF	TGTGCCAGCAGCTTGGATACAGGTTTCGGGGAGCAGTACTTC
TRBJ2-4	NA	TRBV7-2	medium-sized	CASSATTARGIQYF	TGTGCCAGCAGCGCCACCACAGCAAGGGGCATTCAGTACTTC
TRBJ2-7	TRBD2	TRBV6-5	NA	CASNSGTSFIYEQYF	TGTGCCAGCAACAGCGGGACGTCTTTTATCTACGAGCAGTACTTC
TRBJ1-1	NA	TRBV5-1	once	CASSPWSGTEAFF	TGCGCCAGCAGCCCTTGGTCAGGCACTGAAGCTTTCTTT
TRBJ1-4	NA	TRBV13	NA	CASSLGGLNEKLFF	TGTGCCAGCAGCTTAGGGGGCTTGAACGAAAAACTGTTTTTT
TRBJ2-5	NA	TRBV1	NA	CTSRLAGGEETQYF	TGCACCAGCAGACTAGCGGGGGGGGAAGAGACCCAGTACTTC
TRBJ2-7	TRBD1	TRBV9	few	CASSARDRGSYEQYF	TGTGCCAGCAGCGCTCGGGACAGGGGGTCCTACGAGCAGTACTTC
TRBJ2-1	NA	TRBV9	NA	CASSVSLANEQFF	TGTGCCAGCAGCGTATCTCTAGCTAATGAGCAGTTCTTC
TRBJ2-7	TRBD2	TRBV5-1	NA	CASSSIAGPYEQYF	TGCGCCAGCAGCTCGATAGCGGGGCCCTACGAGCAGTACTTC
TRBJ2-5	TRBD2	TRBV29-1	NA	CSVELGGLAGEDETQYF	TGCAGCGTTGAATTAGGGGGCCTAGCGGGAGAGGATGAGACCCAGTACTTC
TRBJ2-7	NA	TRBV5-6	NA	CASSFRGMSYEQYF	TGTGCCAGCAGCTTCCGCGGCATGTCCTACGAGCAGTACTTC
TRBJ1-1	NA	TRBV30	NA	CAWSQKNTEAFF	TGTGCCTGGAGTCAGAAGAACACTGAAGCTTTCTTT
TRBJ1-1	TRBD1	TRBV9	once	CASSAQTGENTEAFF	TGTGCCAGCAGCGCTCAGACAGGGGAAAACACTGAAGCTTTCTTT
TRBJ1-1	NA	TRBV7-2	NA	CASSSTRSEAFF	TGTGCCAGCAGCTCCACCCGCAGTGAAGCTTTCTTT
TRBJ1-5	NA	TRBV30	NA	CAWSFPLGARGNQPQHF	TGTGCCTGGAGTTTCCCACTGGGGGCGCGGGGCAATCAGCCCCAGCATTTT
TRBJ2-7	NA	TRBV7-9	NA	CASSRFYEQYF	TGTGCCAGCAGCCGTTTCTACGAGCAGTACTTC
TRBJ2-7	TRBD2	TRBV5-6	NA	CASSQTSGSYEQYF	TGTGCCAGCAGCCAGACTAGCGGGTCCTACGAGCAGTACTTC
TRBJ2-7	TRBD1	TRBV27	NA	CASRPDRGLYEQYF	TGTGCCAGCAGACCGGACAGGGGGCTCTACGAGCAGTACTTC
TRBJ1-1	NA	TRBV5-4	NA	CASSLVEGTNTEAFF	TGTGCCAGCAGCTTGGTGGAGGGGACGAACACTGAAGCTTTCTTT
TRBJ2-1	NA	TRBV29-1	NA	CSVEAGETYNEQFF	TGCAGCGTTGAAGCGGGGGAAACCTACAATGAGCAGTTCTTC
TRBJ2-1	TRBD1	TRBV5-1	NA	CASSLDRAREQFF	TGCGCCAGCAGCTTAGACAGGGCCCGGGAGCAGTTCTTC